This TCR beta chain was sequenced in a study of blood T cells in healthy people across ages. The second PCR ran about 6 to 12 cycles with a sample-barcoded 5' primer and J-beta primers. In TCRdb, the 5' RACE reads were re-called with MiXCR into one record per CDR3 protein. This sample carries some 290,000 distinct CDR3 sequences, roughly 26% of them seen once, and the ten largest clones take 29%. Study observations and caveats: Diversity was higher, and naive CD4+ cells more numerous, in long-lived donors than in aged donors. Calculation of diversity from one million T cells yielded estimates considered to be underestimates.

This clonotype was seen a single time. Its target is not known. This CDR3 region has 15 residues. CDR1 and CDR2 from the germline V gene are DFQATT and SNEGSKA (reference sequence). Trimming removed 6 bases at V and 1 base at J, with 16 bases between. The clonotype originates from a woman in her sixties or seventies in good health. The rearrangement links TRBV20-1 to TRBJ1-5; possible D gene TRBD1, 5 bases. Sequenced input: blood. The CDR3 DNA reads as TGCAGTGCCTCTTTGGGGCTGTCGAGCAATCAGCCCCAGCATTTT. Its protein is CSASLGLSSNQPQHF.